The 25 T cell receptor beta chains presented below share a single source sample, sequenced in a study of CD8+ T cells in alopecia areata. TCR sequencing used cDNA made by reverse transcription of extracted RNA. This table comes from immunoSEQ multiplex PCR, and its TCRdb copy is limited to in-frame clones, with some not included. This table holds around 100,000 clones, 41% found once. The specimen was CD4+ T cells sorted from blood. These receptor sequences come from a human donor with alopecia areata.

This clone was detected a few times. This chain links TRBV5-1 with TRBJ2-5; D gene ambiguous. The CDR3 extends over 14 amino acids. CDR1 and CDR2 (germline): SGHRS, YFSETQ. The V gene lost 2 bases and the J gene lost 2 bases, with 10 bases spanning the gap. The CDR3 nucleotides read TGCGCCAGCAGCTTCCAGCCTACTCAAGAGACCCAGTACTTC. This sequence encodes CASSFQPTQETQYF.

The CDR3 DNA reads TGTGCCAGCAGCTTAAGTCCCCAGGGCTATGGCTACACCTTC. This encodes CASSLSPQGYGYTF. The chain joins TRBV7-9 to TRBJ1-2, with D perhaps TRBD1 (5 bases). The germline gives CDR1 SEHNR, CDR2 FQNEAQ (reference sequence). The CDR3 runs to 14 residues. The V end lost 2 bases, the J end lost 4 bases, and 11 bases lay between the germline ends.

In its sample, this clone was seen a few times. V and J are TRBV7-9 and TRBJ2-3, with D perhaps TRBD1 (5 bases). This CDR3 spans 15 amino acids. The V end lost 3 bases, the J end lost 5 bases, and 15 bases lay between the germline ends. Germline V lookup: CDR1 SEHNR, CDR2 FQNEAQ (reference sequence). CDR3 protein: CASSFLLAGQDTQYF. CDR3 bases: TGTGCCAGCAGCTTTCTCTTGGCAGGGCAAGATACGCAGTATTTT. Full variable domain (remainder filled in from reference TRBV7-9 and TRBJ2-3): DTGVSQNPRHKITKRGQNVTFRCDPISEHNRLYWYRQTLGQGPEFLTYFQNEAQLEKSRLLSDRFSAERPKGSFSTLEIQRTEQGDSAMYLCASSFLLAGQDTQYFGPGTRLTVL.

This sequence joins TRBV30 and TRBJ1-4; possible D gene TRBD1, 6 bases. V lost 1 base and J 14 bases, leaving 17 bases between the germline ends. CDR1 is GTSNPN, CDR2 SVGIG, per germline (reference sequence). CDR3 size: 13 residues. CDR3 in DNA: TGTGCCTGGAGTGCAAACGACAGGATCGCGCTGTTTTTT. It translates to CAWSANDRIALFF.

The chain is built from TRBV19 and TRBJ2-3; D is ambiguous. The length of the CDR3 is 13 residues. In germline, CDR1 is LNHDA, CDR2 SQIVND (reference sequence). Trimming stripped 3 bases from V and 6 bases from J, with 10 bases between. The CDR3 protein is CASSIRLGDTQYF. In DNA form, the CDR3 reads TGTGCCAGTAGTATCCGTTTGGGGGATACGCAGTATTTT.

V and J are TRBV27 and TRBJ2-4; D is possibly TRBD1 or TRBD2 (5 bases each). Looked up from germline, CDR1 is MNHEY and CDR2 is SMNVEV (reference sequence). The CDR3 totals 15 residues. V was cut by 7 bases and J by 0 bases, with 13 bases left in between. Here the CDR3 reads CASKGVGLAKNIQYF. As DNA, the CDR3 is TGTGCCAGCAAGGGAGTGGGGCTAGCCAAAAACATTCAGTACTTC.

This rearrangement joins TRBV7-8 to TRBJ2-7; TRBD2 aligns across 13 bases. The V gene's germline CDR1 is SGHVS and CDR2 FQNEAQ. The CDR3 is 15 amino acids. V lost 6 bases to trimming and J lost 2 bases; unmatched junction nucleotides: 4. This chain's CDR3 is CASRGLAGTTYEQYF. The CDR3 region has the DNA TGTGCCAGCAGGGGACTAGCGGGGACTACCTACGAGCAGTACTTC. Full variable domain (missing parts from reference TRBV7-8 and TRBJ2-7): GAGVSQSPRYKVAKRGQDVALRCDPISGHVSLFWYQQALGQGPEFLTYFQNEAQLDKSGLPSDRFFAERPEGSVSTLKIQRTQQEDSAVYLCASRGLAGTTYEQYFGPGTRLTVT.

The genes are TRBV27 and TRBJ1-1, with 10 bases matching TRBD1. CDR3 length: 14 amino acids. Germline CDR1 reads MNHEY; CDR2 reads SMNVEV (reference sequence). The junction had 9 bases not matched to a gene; V was cut back by 5 bases and J by 9 bases. The CDR3: CASSPGQGVIKAFF. CDR3 nucleotide sequence: TGTGCCAGCAGTCCCGGACAGGGGGTTATTAAAGCTTTCTTT.

The chain carries TRBV5-1 and TRBJ1-1; TRBD1 agrees at 8 bases. Germline loops: CDR1 SGHRS, CDR2 YFSETQ. CDR3 size: 16 residues. V was pared by 0 bases and J by 0 bases, with 4 bases of the junction left unmatched. CDR3 residues: CASSLGTGIMNTEAFF. The CDR3 DNA reads TGCGCCAGCAGCTTGGGGACAGGGATCATGAACACTGAAGCTTTCTTT.

This clone was observed a handful of times. The chain links TRBV5-1 to TRBJ2-3, with unresolved D. Trimming cost V 3 bases and J 0 bases, with 5 bases left between them. This CDR3 has 13 residues. The germline gives CDR1 SGHRS, CDR2 YFSETQ. CDR3 loop: CASSSASTDTQYF. The CDR3 DNA follows: TGCGCCAGCAGCTCAGCTAGCACAGATACGCAGTATTTT.

V and J are TRBV30 and TRBJ2-1; 15 bases map to TRBD2. V lost 3 bases to trimming and J lost 8 bases; unmatched junction nucleotides: 5. The CDR3 length is 15 residues. Germline assignment: CDR1 GTSNPN and CDR2 SVGIG (reference sequence). This chain's CDR3 is CAWSAGLAGGDEQFF. The CDR3 DNA reads TGTGCCTGGAGCGCAGGACTAGCGGGAGGGGATGAGCAGTTCTTC. Supplemented by reference TRBV30 and TRBJ2-1, the full variable domain reads SQTIHQWPATLVQPVGSPLSLECTVEGTSNPNLYWYRQAAGRGLQLLFYSVGIGQISSEVPQNLSASRPQDRQFILSSKKLLLSDSGFYLCAWSAGLAGGDEQFFGPGTRLTVL.

In this sample, this clone turned up a few times. The genes are TRBV15 and TRBJ2-5, with D possibly being TRBD2 (5 bases). Germline CDR1 and CDR2: LNHNV and YYDKDF (reference sequence). V lost 0 bases and J lost 1, with 9 bases in between. This CDR3 has 15 amino acids. The CDR3 DNA reads TGTGCCACCAGCAGAGATCGAGGGATCCAAGAGACCCAGTACTTC. It codes for CATSRDRGIQETQYF.

A few counts support this clone. The chain couples TRBV7-2 to TRBJ2-1; the D gene is possibly TRBD2 (6 bases). Looked up from germline, CDR1 is SGHTA and CDR2 is FQGNSA. The V end was cut by 1 base, the J end by 6 bases, with 10 bases between. The CDR3 contains 14 residues. CDR3 nucleotides: TGTGCCAGCAGCTTAGGCGGGGAAATCAATGAGCAGTTCTTC. It encodes CASSLGGEINEQFF.

This CDR3 reads CASSLDRVETQYF. The CDR3 coding sequence is TGCGCCAGCAGCTTGGACAGGGTCGAGACCCAGTACTTC. This rearrangement joins TRBV5-1 to TRBJ2-5; TRBD1 is a possible D gene (6 bases). V lost 0 bases to trimming and J lost 5 bases, with 8 bases between them. Per germline, CDR1 SGHRS and CDR2 YFSETQ. The CDR3 consists of 13 residues.

The genes are TRBV5-6 and TRBJ2-1; no firm D call. This CDR3 region has 15 residues. V lost 3 bases and J 0 bases, leaving 10 bases between the germline ends. In germline, CDR1 is SGHDT, CDR2 YYEEEE. CDR3 coding DNA: TGTGCCAGCAGCTATAGGGCCCTCTCCTACAATGAGCAGTTCTTC. Translated, it gives CASSYRALSYNEQFF.

V and J are TRBV30 and TRBJ2-2; D is ambiguous. Trimming removed 3 bases at V and 0 bases at J, with 5 bases between. CDR1 is GTSNPN and CDR2 is SVGIG in the germline V gene (reference sequence). The CDR3 extends over 13 amino acids. CDR3 coding DNA: TGTGCCTGGAGAAATGCGAACACCGGGGAGCTGTTTTTT. Translation: CAWRNANTGELFF.

By share, this clone ranks as medium-sized. The chain uses TRBV28 and TRBJ2-3; possibly TRBD2 for D (5 bases). Germline values: CDR1 MDHEN, CDR2 SYDVKM. V was clipped by 3 bases and J by 0 bases, with 13 bases between them. The CDR3 has 16 residues. DNA for the CDR3: TGTGCCAGCAGTTTGTCGCGGGCCGGTAGCACAGATACGCAGTATTTT. Encoded protein: CASSLSRAGSTDTQYF.

This rearrangement joins TRBV4-2 to TRBJ2-2; a weak D match, TRBD2 (6 bases). This CDR3 region has 16 residues. Per the germline V gene, CDR1 is LGHNA and CDR2 is YNFKEQ. Trimming cost V 6 bases and J 0 bases, with 14 bases left between them. CDR3 loop: CASSQVRGTNTGELFF. In DNA form, the CDR3 reads TGTGCCAGCAGTCAGGTACGGGGGACGAACACCGGGGAGCTGTTTTTT.

The V and J genes are TRBV6-5 and TRBJ1-5; D is ambiguous. V gave up 5 bases and J gave up 5 bases, with 10 bases separating them. This CDR3 spans 13 amino acids. The germline CDR1 and CDR2 sequences are MNHEY and SVGAGI. CDR3 sequence: CASSLGWDQPQHF. CDR3 DNA sequence: TGTGCCAGCAGTCTGGGTTGGGATCAGCCCCAGCATTTT.

This clone was observed once. The chain links TRBV30 to TRBJ1-2; 11 bases map to TRBD1. The CDR3 totals 14 residues. Unmatched junction bases numbered 10, after V lost 5 bases and J lost 8 bases. The germline CDR1 and CDR2 sequences are GTSNPN and SVGIG (reference sequence). The CDR3 loop reads CAWSVLGTGGGYTF. CDR3 nucleotides: TGTGCCTGGTCCGTTCTCGGGACAGGGGGAGGCTACACCTTC.

This chain connects TRBV7-9 to TRBJ2-3, with a tentative D call TRBD1 (6 bases). This CDR3 region has 13 residues. Per germline, CDR1 SEHNR and CDR2 FQNEAQ (reference sequence). The V and J ends lost 5 bases and 1 base respectively, with 7 bases between them. CDR3 in DNA: TGTGCCAGCAGCCGACAGGGCACAGATACGCAGTATTTT. This codes for CASSRQGTDTQYF.

The chain is built from TRBV20-1 and TRBJ1-2; possible D gene TRBD1, 5 bases. This CDR3 has 11 amino acids. Trimming removed 2 bases at V and 4 bases at J, with 5 bases between. Looked up from germline, CDR1 is DFQATT and CDR2 is SNEGSKA (reference sequence). The CDR3 bases are TGCAGTGCTAGACAGGGCTATGGCTACACCTTC. Its translation is CSARQGYGYTF.

This chain joins TRBV29-1 and TRBJ2-7; D remains unclear. The V gene's germline CDR1 is SQVTM and CDR2 ANQGSEA. The CDR3 is 12 residues long. Trimming stripped 7 bases from V and 7 bases from J, with 17 bases between. CDR3 amino acids: CSGLFSPKEQYF. CDR3 DNA: TGCAGCGGCCTTTTCTCACCGAAGGAGCAGTACTTC.

J is TRBJ2-3 and V is TRBV5-1; unclear D gene. Germline-derived CDR1 and CDR2 are SGHRS and YFSETQ. Trimming shortened V by 0 bases and J by 1 base, and 12 bases separated the two germline ends. This CDR3 has 16 residues. The DNA for the CDR3 is TGCGCCAGCAGCTTGGCCTCACTCTCCGGCACAGATACGCAGTATTTT. This encodes CASSLASLSGTDTQYF.

J is TRBJ1-2 and V is TRBV7-3; 9 nucleotides line up with TRBD1. J was trimmed by 8 bases and V by 2 bases; bases with no gene match: 6. CDR1 is SGHTA and CDR2 is FQGTGA in the germline V gene. The CDR3 length is 14 residues. As DNA, the CDR3 is TGTGCCAGCAGCTTAGGTCGGACAGGGGAAGGCTACACCTTC. Translating gives CASSLGRTGEGYTF.